Listed below are T cell receptor beta chains from one sample, sequenced in a study of healthy donors' naive CD4 and CD8 T cells. TCRdb used MiXCR to reprocess the reads, holding one entry per CDR3 protein. The profile shows some 190,000 distinct CDR3 sequences, around 80% of them singletons. The source material was naive CD4+ and CD8+ T cells sorted from blood, pooled from several donors. The receptors shown here come from a pool of human donors in good health; the sample pools cells from several healthy donors. The conserved cysteine and the conserved F or W are not part of the CDR3 here. The order of the fields is V gene, clone size, CDR3 length, CDR3 protein. The listing skips clone size in some rows; elsewhere it reads once, few, many or a size class.

TRBV6-5,NA,12,ASSPGTGNYGYT
TRBV29-1,NA,13,SVAGGGDLTGELF
TRBV4-1,few,14,ASSPRGAFNTGELF
TRBV6-6,NA,10,ASKTAQETQY
TRBV29-1,NA,12,SAHDTGIQETQY
TRBV4-2,NA,13,ASSQGLAGVNEQF
TRBV30,NA,13,AWSVLGARNTEAF
TRBV12-5,NA,11,ASGTPNQETQY
TRBV18,NA,13,ASSTRRQGSYEQY
TRBV5-6,NA,13,ASRPAKGATDTQY
TRBV5-1,NA,11,ASSGDTSNEQF
TRBV27,NA,12,ASKYLAESYEQY
TRBV20-1,NA,12,SARDIGGTYEQY
TRBV6-2/TRBV6-3,few,15,ASSSLRLAASYNEQF
TRBV12-3/TRBV12-4,NA,13,ASSLALAGGDTQY
TRBV29-1,NA,12,SVVSATHYTEAF
TRBV7-8,NA,12,ASSLPAVLYEQY
TRBV29-1,NA,13,SVHPERGLGTEAF